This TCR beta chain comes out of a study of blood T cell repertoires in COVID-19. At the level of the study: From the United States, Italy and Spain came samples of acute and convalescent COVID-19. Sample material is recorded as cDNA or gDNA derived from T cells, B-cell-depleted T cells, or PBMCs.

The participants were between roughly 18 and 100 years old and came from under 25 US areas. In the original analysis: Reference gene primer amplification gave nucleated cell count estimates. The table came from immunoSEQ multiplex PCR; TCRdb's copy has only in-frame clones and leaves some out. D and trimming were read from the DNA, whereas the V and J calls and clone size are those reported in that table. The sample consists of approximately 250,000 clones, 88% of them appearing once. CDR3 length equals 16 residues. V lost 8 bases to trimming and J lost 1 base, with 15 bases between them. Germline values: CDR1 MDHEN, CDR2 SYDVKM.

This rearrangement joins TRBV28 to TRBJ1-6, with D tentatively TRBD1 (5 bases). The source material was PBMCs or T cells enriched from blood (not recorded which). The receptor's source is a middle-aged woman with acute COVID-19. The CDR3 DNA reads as TGTGCCAGCTCTCTTGGCGACAGATCCTATAATTCACCCCTCCACTTT. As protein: CASSLGDRSYNSPLHF.